These T cell receptor beta chains were read from a single sample in a study of regulatory and conventional T cells in RAG deficiency. Method: immunoSEQ multiplex PCR; TCRdb's copy keeps in-frame clones and lacks some. The table includes over 8,500 clones, approximately 88% detected once. These same records also appear under a second study, on regulatory T cells.

The sequenced sample was Tregs sorted from blood. All receptors derive from a human donor in good health. Each CDR3 is given with its conserved first and last residue. D genes are given only for firm matches. Clone size appears in some rows only: once, few, many, or a class for an expanded clone.

clone_size cdr3_length j_call d_call v_call cdr3_nt cdr3_aa
- 14 TRBJ2-7 - TRBV6-6 TGTGCCAGCAGAAGACATGGACCGAACGACCTTCCGTACTTC CASRRHGPNDLPYF
- 14 TRBJ1-3 - TRBV6-1 TGTGCCAGCAGAAGACAGTCGCTTGGAAACACCATATATTTT CASRRQSLGNTIYF
- 12 TRBJ2-3 - TRBV6-1 TGTGCCCAGGGGGGGGAAGGAGATACGCAGTATTTT CAQGGEGDTQYF
- 11 TRBJ2-5 - TRBV7-9 TGTGCCAGCAGCTTAGCTGAGACCCAGTACTTC CASSLAETQYF
- 11 TRBJ2-7 - TRBV20-1 TGCAGTACGACAGGAACCTACGAGCAGTACTTC CSTTGTYEQYF
- 15 TRBJ2-3 TRBD2 TRBV19 TGTGCCAGTTCGACTAGCGGGGGCCTCACAGATACGCAGTATTTT CASSTSGGLTDTQYF
- 14 TRBJ2-5 - TRBV14 TGTGCCAGCAGCCAAGTGGGGCACCAAGAGACCCAGTACTTC CASSQVGHQETQYF
once 15 TRBJ2-2 TRBD1 TRBV5-4 TGTGCCAGCAGCCGGACAGGGTTACGCGGCGGGGAGCTGTTTTTT CASSRTGLRGGELFF
- 13 TRBJ1-1 TRBD1 TRBV6-6 TGTGCCAGTAGAGACAGGGTGGGAACTGAAGCTTTCTTT CASRDRVGTEAFF
- 12 TRBJ2-5 - TRBV2 TGTGCCAGCAGTGAAATGTCCGGAGAGCAGTACTTC CASSEMSGEQYF
- 12 TRBJ1-3 - TRBV18 TGTGCCAGCTCACCGGAGGGGAACACCATATATTTT CASSPEGNTIYF
- 14 TRBJ2-2 - TRBV7-9 TGTGCCAGCAGCTTTACCCAGAACACCGGGGAGCTGTTTTTT CASSFTQNTGELFF
- 15 TRBJ2-3 TRBD1 TRBV5-4 TGTGCCAGCAGGCCGGACAGGGGGCACGCAGATACGCAGTATTTT CASRPDRGHADTQYF
- 16 TRBJ2-3 - TRBV28 TGTGCCAGCAGTCTCTATCCCCCGGGGGACACAGATACGCAGTATTTT CASSLYPPGDTDTQYF
- 17 TRBJ2-4 - TRBV11-1 TGTGCCAGCAGCTTCGGCCGACCTCCGGGCGCCAAAAACATTCAGTACTTC CASSFGRPPGAKNIQYF
- 14 TRBJ1-4 - TRBV15 TGTGCCACCAGCAGAGATTCGAGGGGGATCAAACTGTTTTTT CATSRDSRGIKLFF
- 14 TRBJ1-2 - TRBV6-1 TGTGCCAGCAGTGATCCGGCCGTTCCCTATGGCTACACCTTC CASSDPAVPYGYTF
once 13 TRBJ2-1 - TRBV6-6 TGTGCCAGCAGTTACTCGAGGTCCCCGGAGCAGTTCTTC CASSYSRSPEQFF
- 15 TRBJ2-1 TRBD1 TRBV18 TGTGCCAGCTCGGGGCTCGGGACAGGGAACGATGAGCAGTTCTTC CASSGLGTGNDEQFF
- 11 TRBJ2-7 - TRBV7-9 TGTGCCAGCAGGAAGGAGGGCGAGCAGTACTTC CASRKEGEQYF
once 20 TRBJ1-6 - TRBV5-1 TGCGCCAGCAGCATTACAGGCCCGCAAGGGCTTAGCTCCTATAATTCACCCCTCCACTTT CASSITGPQGLSSYNSPLHF
few 14 TRBJ1-5 - TRBV10-1 TGCGCCAGCAGTGAGGAGGGGACCAATCAGCCCCAGCATTTT CASSEEGTNQPQHF
- 13 TRBJ1-1 TRBD1 TRBV7-3 TGTGCCAGCTCGCGACAGGGGAACACTGAAGCTTTCTTT CASSRQGNTEAFF
- 15 TRBJ2-7 TRBD1 TRBV5-1 TGCGCCAGCAGCTTGGGGGACAGGGCTGGCGACGAGCAGTACTTC CASSLGDRAGDEQYF
- 13 TRBJ2-7 - TRBV6-5 TGTGCCAGCAGGGGGCGTGATGGGTCCGAGCAGTACTTC CASRGRDGSEQYF
once 13 TRBJ2-2 - TRBV2 TGTGCCAGCAGTTGGACGGGCACCGGGGAGCTGTTTTTT CASSWTGTGELFF
- 15 TRBJ2-7 TRBD2 TRBV19 TGTGCCAGTAGGGGGACCGACAGCGGGGGGATCGAGCAGTACTTC CASRGTDSGGIEQYF
once 15 TRBJ2-7 TRBD2 TRBV28 TGTGCCAGCAGTTCCCCTAGCGGGGGGGACTACGAGCAGTACTTC CASSSPSGGDYEQYF
once 15 TRBJ2-1 TRBD2 TRBV7-3 TGTGCCAGCAGCCAGAGGCTAGCGGGGGGTAATGAGCAGTTCTTC CASSQRLAGGNEQFF
- 13 TRBJ1-4 - TRBV5-6 TGTGCCAGCAGTCTTCCGCTCCAGGGGAAACTGTTTTTT CASSLPLQGKLFF
- 15 TRBJ2-3 TRBD1 TRBV12-5 TGTGCTAGTGGTTCGGGACAGGGCACCACAGATACGCAGTATTTT CASGSGQGTTDTQYF
- 12 TRBJ1-2 TRBD1 TRBV19 TGTGCCAGTACCTCGACAGGGATGAGCTACACCTTC CASTSTGMSYTF
once 13 TRBJ1-1 - TRBV19 TGTGCCAGTAGTATAAGGATTGACACTGAAGCTTTCTTT CASSIRIDTEAFF
- 14 TRBJ1-6 - TRBV2 TGTGCCACTAAAGGGTTTAGGGAAGAGCCACCCCTCCACTTT CATKGFREEPPLHF
- 14 TRBJ1-6 TRBD1 TRBV7-6 TGTGCCAGCAGCCCGGGACAGGGAAATTCACCCCTCCACTTT CASSPGQGNSPLHF
- 14 TRBJ1-1 - TRBV28 TGTGCCAGCAGTTTAATATTGCATGGATCCGAAGCTTTCTTT CASSLILHGSEAFF
once 16 TRBJ2-2 - TRBV19 TGTGCCAGTAGTATAATGGCAGGCCTTAACACCGGGGAGCTGTTTTTT CASSIMAGLNTGELFF
- 12 TRBJ2-3 - TRBV11-2 TGTGCCAGCAGCTTAGTTCCAGATACGCAGTATTTT CASSLVPDTQYF
- 15 TRBJ1-1 - TRBV15 TGTGCCACCAGCAGAGATCGGGTTAAGACCACTGAAGCTTTCTTT CATSRDRVKTTEAFF
- 14 TRBJ2-2 TRBD1 TRBV6-7 TGTGCCAGCAGTCCCCAGGGGGCCGGCGGGGAGCTGTTTTTT CASSPQGAGGELFF
- 14 TRBJ2-1 - TRBV10-3 TGTGCCATCAGTGAGCCTTCCCGGGACAATGAGCAGTTCTTC CAISEPSRDNEQFF
- 12 TRBJ1-1 - TRBV29-1 TGCAGCGTTGGACGGAAGAACACTGAAGCTTTCTTT CSVGRKNTEAFF
- 14 TRBJ2-7 - TRBV18 TGTGCCAGCTCACCGGGGGCACCCTCCTACGAGCAGTACTTC CASSPGAPSYEQYF
- 15 TRBJ2-1 - TRBV19 TGTGCCAGTAGTTCCCCGGACTATATATACAATGAGCAGTTCTTC CASSSPDYIYNEQFF
- 15 TRBJ2-5 - TRBV11-2 TGTGCCAGCAGCTTATCCGGCGGGGGCGGGAAGACCCAGTACTTC CASSLSGGGGKTQYF
- 17 TRBJ2-2 - TRBV5-1 TGCGCCAGCAGCTTGGATCCCCGCAGGGGAGAGACCGGGGAGCTGTTTTTT CASSLDPRRGETGELFF